These 14 T cell receptor beta chains originate from one sample sequenced in a study of vaccination effects on CD4 cells after COVID-19. No antigen is known for these receptors. Antigen-specific CD4+ T cell clonotypes were called by their expansion after viral peptide-pool culture in ViraFEST. On roughly day 10 of culture, CD4+ T cells were separated out. Previously uninfected by SARS-CoV-2, the vaccine recipients also showed negative nucleocapsid antibodies. Libraries were prepared by immunoSEQ multiplex PCR; TCRdb keeps only in-frame clonotypes and omits some of them. Among 71,000 or so clones listed, over 65% were seen once. The material was CD4+ T cells from PBMCs cultured with HCoV-OC43 spike peptides, obtained before COVID-19 vaccination. As to subset: HCoV-OC43 spike overlapping peptide pool stimulation. All receptors derive from a human donor who received a COVID-19 vaccine.

This chain links TRBV5-1 with TRBJ1-1; weak D call: TRBD1 (5 bases). Per germline, CDR1 SGHRS and CDR2 YFSETQ. Between the trimmed V and J ends, which lost 3 bases and 4 bases, there was a span of 13 bases. The CDR3 covers 14 residues. The CDR3 region is CASSSVGAGTEAFF. CDR3 nucleotides: TGCGCCAGCAGCTCCGTAGGGGCGGGCACTGAAGCTTTCTTT.

The chain has TRBV9 and TRBJ2-7, with D possibly TRBD1 on 5 matching bases. V was pared by 3 bases and J by 2 bases, with 12 bases between. The CDR3 has 14 amino acids. In germline, CDR1 is SGDLS, CDR2 YYNGEE. The CDR3 DNA follows: TGTGCCAGCAGCGGATTACAGGCGACCTACGAGCAGTACGTC. It specifies CASSGLQATYEQYV.

A note on this clone: The junction departs from the called germline gene at one end, perhaps through a read error. The chain combines TRBV6-1 with TRBJ1-5; D call uncertain. Germline V lookup: CDR1 MNHNS, CDR2 SASEGT. The CDR3 has 13 residues. The CDR3 nucleotides are TGTGCCAGCAGAGAAGTCGGGAATCAGCCCCAGCATTTT. Protein sequence: CASREVGNQPQHF.

The chain couples TRBV5-5 to TRBJ1-6; TRBD1 might be the D (6 bases). CDR3 size: 15 residues. With 4 bases removed from V and 14 bases from J, the gap between germline ends came to 22 bases. Germline CDR1 is SGHKS and CDR2 is YYEKEE (reference sequence). CDR3 DNA sequence: TGTGCCAGCAGCCCCTACTGGGGAGGGGGTTTAACCCTCCACTTT. Translating gives CASSPYWGGGLTLHF. The full variable domain, completed using reference TRBV5-5 and TRBJ1-6, is DAGVTQSPTHLIKTRGQQVTLRCSPISGHKSVSWYQQVLGQGPQFIFQYYEKEERGRGNFPDRFSARQFPNYSSELNVNALLLGDSALYLCASSPYWGGGLTLHFGNGTRLTVT.

The J gene is TRBJ2-3, the V gene TRBV28; 11 bases line up with TRBD2. The CDR3 has 15 amino acids. Unmatched junction bases numbered 1, after V lost 5 bases and J lost 0 bases. Germline V gene data show CDR1 as MDHEN and CDR2 as SYDVKM. The CDR3 DNA sequence: TGTGCCAGCAGTGGGACTAGCGGAAGCACAGATACGCAGTATTTT. Translating it yields CASSGTSGSTDTQYF.

This rearrangement joins TRBV9 to TRBJ2-1, with 16 nucleotides matching TRBD2. This CDR3 is 18 amino acids long. The V segment lost 3 bases and the J segment 8 bases; nucleotides outside the gene matches: 11. The germline CDR1 and CDR2 sequences are SGDLS and YYNGEE. The CDR3 DNA reads as TGTGCCAGCAGCGACGGGACTAGCGGGGGGGCCACATTCGATGAGCAGTTCTTC. It is translated as CASSDGTSGGATFDEQFF.

The rearrangement links TRBV12-5 to TRBJ2-7; D is uncertain. Germline lookup yields CDR1 LGHNT and CDR2 FRNRAP. V lost 3 bases to trimming and J lost 5 bases, with 23 bases between them. The length of the CDR3 is 17 residues. CDR3 loop: CASGFPSLLGFTDEQYV. The CDR3 nucleotides are TGTGCTAGTGGTTTCCCTAGTCTCTTGGGCTTCACGGACGAGCAGTACGTC.

The chain employs TRBV6-5 and TRBJ2-7; D uncertain. Germline V gene data show CDR1 as MNHEY and CDR2 as SVGAGI. The CDR3 totals 12 residues. Trimming pared 6 bases from V and 7 bases from J, leaving 13 bases between. The CDR3 spells CASRPYYGEQYV. The CDR3 DNA reads TGTGCCAGCAGACCTTACTACGGGGAGCAGTACGTC.

This clone was found a few times. V gene TRBV7-2 combines with J gene TRBJ1-5; no definite D call. The CDR3 totals 13 residues. The germline gives CDR1 SGHTA, CDR2 FQGNSA. V lost 1 base and J lost 5, with 6 bases in between. For the CDR3, the DNA is TGTGCCAGCAGCTTAGGACGAGATCAGCCCCAGCATTTT. It is translated as CASSLGRDQPQHF.

This rearrangement joins TRBV2 to TRBJ2-3; TRBD2 matches at 7 bases. CDR1 and CDR2 (germline): SNHLY, FYNNEI. The trim removed 3 bases at V and 0 bases at J, leaving 3 bases unmatched. The CDR3 consists of 15 residues. DNA of the CDR3: TGTGCCAGCAGTGAGGTGGGGGGGAGCACAGATACGCAGTATTTT. It is translated as CASSEVGGSTDTQYF.

This chain's CDR3 is CASSALDTQYF. DNA of the CDR3: TGTGCCAGCAGTGCTCTTGATACGCAGTATTTT. The chain couples TRBV2 to TRBJ2-3; D not resolved. V shed 4 bases and J shed 6 bases, with 5 bases lying between them. Germline V gene sequence: CDR1 SNHLY, CDR2 FYNNEI. This CDR3 comprises 11 residues.

V and J are TRBV28 and TRBJ1-2; D gene unclear. Germline CDR1 reads MDHEN; CDR2 reads SYDVKM. The CDR3 consists of 13 residues. V was shortened by 4 bases and J by 0 bases, with 6 bases between the two germline ends. In DNA, the CDR3 is TGTGCCAGCAGTTCCGCCCCTAACTATGGCTACACCTTC. As protein: CASSSAPNYGYTF.

This clone is a singleton in its sample. The rearrangement uses TRBV27 and TRBJ1-2; maybe TRBD1 (5 bases). The CDR3 has 16 residues. Germline CDR1 reads MNHEY; CDR2 reads SMNVEV (reference sequence). Trimming stripped 3 bases from V and 4 bases from J, with 18 bases between. As DNA, the CDR3 is TGTGCCAGCAGTTTCGGGGCAGGGAGAGTCCTCTATGGCTACACCTTC. Encoded protein: CASSFGAGRVLYGYTF.

V usage is TRBV27 and J usage is TRBJ2-7, with TRBD1 matching 7 bases. CDR1 is MNHEY and CDR2 is SMNVEV in the germline V gene (reference sequence). This CDR3 has 14 residues. V trimming: 5 bases; J trimming: 3 bases; junction bases outside the gene matches: 7. The CDR3 loop reads CASSRTGTVYEQYV. Here the CDR3 DNA reads TGTGCCAGCAGTAGGACTGGGACAGTCTACGAGCAGTACGTC.